This entry features one TCR beta chain sequence. The method was immunoSEQ multiplex PCR; TCRdb's version includes in-frame clones alone and lacks a portion of them. The profile shows approximately 70,000 clones, about 88% of them singletons. This record comes from a study of OX40 agonist ivuxolimab in advanced cancers. In the study overall: Six ivuxolimab dose levels, 0.01 to 10 mg/kg, were given intravenously every 2 weeks.

The germline gives CDR1 SEHNR, CDR2 FQNEAQ (reference sequence). The CDR3 has 15 residues. J gave up 5 bases and V 7 bases, and 11 bases lay outside the gene matches. The sample here was CD4+ or CD8+ T cells sorted from blood, taken in a trial of the OX40 agonist ivuxolimab. The chain combines TRBV7-9 with TRBJ2-1; 7 bases agree with TRBD1. The TCR comes from an adult with an advanced solid tumor such as melanoma, head and neck, liver or kidney cancer. In nucleotides, the CDR3 is TGTGCCAGCACCATTCGGACAGGACTCCACAATGAGCAGTTCTTC. Encoded protein: CASTIRTGLHNEQFF.